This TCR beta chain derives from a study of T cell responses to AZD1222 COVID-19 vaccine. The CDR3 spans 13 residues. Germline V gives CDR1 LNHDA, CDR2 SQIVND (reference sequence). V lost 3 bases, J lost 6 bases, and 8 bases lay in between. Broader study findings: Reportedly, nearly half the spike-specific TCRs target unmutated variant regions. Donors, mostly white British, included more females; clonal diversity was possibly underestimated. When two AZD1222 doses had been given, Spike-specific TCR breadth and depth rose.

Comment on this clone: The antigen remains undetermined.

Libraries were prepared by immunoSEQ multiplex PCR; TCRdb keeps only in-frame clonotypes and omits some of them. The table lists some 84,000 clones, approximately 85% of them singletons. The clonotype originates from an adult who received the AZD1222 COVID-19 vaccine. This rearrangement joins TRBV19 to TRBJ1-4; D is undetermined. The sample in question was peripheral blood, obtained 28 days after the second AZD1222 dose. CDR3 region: CASSMGNYEKLFF. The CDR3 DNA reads TGTGCCAGTAGTATGGGTAACTATGAAAAACTGTTTTTT.